A single TCR beta chain is shown here with its context. Its antigen is not identified. The data were obtained in a study of Ad26.COV2.S vaccination and SARS-CoV-2 variants. Libraries were prepared by immunoSEQ multiplex PCR; TCRdb keeps only in-frame clonotypes and omits some of them. This table holds approximately 410,000 clones, roughly 90% found once. The CDR3 has 15 amino acids. Looked up from germline, CDR1 is KGHDR and CDR2 is SFDVKD. V was clipped by 3 bases and J by 5 bases; unmatched bases: 7. Study observations and caveats: In TCR breadth and depth analyses, total T cell responses may have been underestimated. Substantial breadth in spike-specific CD8+ and CD4+ T cell responses was reportedly seen after vaccination.

Indicated treatment: around 19 received Ad26.COV2.S at low or high dose, single or two shots; 5 received placebo; per-sample allocation not given. On day 63 after the first injection, vaccine and placebo recipients gave samples. The donor's status was that of an adult aged 18-55 years in Boston. The sequence was collected from a person between 18 and 59 years old who received the Ad26.COV2.S COVID-19 vaccine or a placebo. This material consisted of peripheral blood, taken in a trial of Ad26.COV2.S vaccine versus placebo. V usage is TRBV24-1 and J usage is TRBJ2-5, with 8 positions matching TRBD1. Here the CDR3 reads CATSDTRTGTETQYF. CDR3 nucleotide sequence: TGTGCCACCAGTGATACACGGACAGGGACGGAGACCCAGTACTTC.